These 29 T cell receptor beta chains share one sample of origin, sequenced in a study of blood T cell repertoires in COVID-19. Some clones are missing from TCRdb's copy, which holds only in-frame ones; the method was immunoSEQ multiplex PCR. The table shows over 200,000 clones, with more than 75% occurring only once. The sample was peripheral blood. The receptors were gathered from a man aged 40-55 years with active or convalescent COVID-19.

The V call is TRBV20-1, the J call TRBJ1-5, with 9 bases matching TRBD1. V lost 3 bases and J lost 7; bases outside the gene matches: 7. This CDR3 has 14 residues. Per germline, CDR1 DFQATT and CDR2 SNEGSKA (reference sequence). This chain's CDR3 is CSASRTGEGQPQHF. For the CDR3, the DNA is TGCAGTGCTAGTCGGACAGGGGAAGGCCAGCCCCAGCATTTT.

The chain carries TRBV28 and TRBJ1-5, with D tentatively TRBD1 (6 bases). V was shortened by 5 bases and J by 0 bases, with 14 bases between the two germline ends. In germline, CDR1 is MDHEN, CDR2 SYDVKM. There are 16 residues in the CDR3. The CDR3 is CASSLRQAYSNQPQHF. CDR3 nucleotide sequence: TGTGCCAGCAGTCTACGACAGGCCTATAGCAATCAGCCCCAGCATTTT.

This clone was detected once. The chain carries TRBV11-2 and TRBJ1-2; 7 bases are shared with TRBD1. This CDR3 has 14 residues. The V segment lost 7 bases and the J segment 2 bases; nucleotides outside the gene matches: 7. Germline V gene sequence: CDR1 SGHAT, CDR2 FQNNGV. CDR3: CASNLDRTNYGYTF. Here the CDR3 DNA reads TGTGCCAGCAACTTGGACAGGACCAACTATGGCTACACCTTC.

The chain recombines TRBV2 with TRBJ1-1; TRBD1 is a possible D gene (6 bases). The CDR3 contains 14 residues. Trimming took off 6 bases at V and 1 base at J, with 12 bases between the two ends. Germline CDR1 reads SNHLY; CDR2 reads FYNNEI. The CDR3, as DNA: TGTGCCAGCAGGGGGGCGATCCAGAACACTGAAGCTTTCTTT. Residues: CASRGAIQNTEAFF.

This chain connects TRBV7-3 to TRBJ2-1; no definite D call. Per germline, CDR1 SGHTA and CDR2 FQGTGA. This CDR3 contains 14 residues. Between the trimmed V and J ends, which lost 5 bases and 16 bases, there was a span of 24 bases. The chain's CDR3 is CASSQDRRNSSRFF. The CDR3 DNA reads TGTGCCAGCAGCCAAGACCGGCGGAACTCTTCCCGATTCTTC.

The J gene is TRBJ1-2, the V gene TRBV28; D ambiguous. This CDR3 has 16 residues. The germline CDR1 and CDR2 sequences are MDHEN and SYDVKM. With 4 bases removed from V and 4 bases from J, the gap between germline ends came to 19 bases. CDR3 nucleotides: TGTGCCAGCAGTTACCCGGACCTTCGGGAACCCTATGGCTACACCTTC. It is translated as CASSYPDLREPYGYTF.

This chain joins TRBV4-2 and TRBJ2-5; 10 nucleotides align to TRBD2. V shed 1 base and J 2 bases; nucleotides not matched to a gene: 7. The CDR3 sequence is 17 residues long. Germline CDR1 is LGHNA and CDR2 is YNFKEQ. The CDR3 loop reads CASSQGFKRGGQETQYF. CDR3 sequence (DNA): TGTGCCAGCAGCCAAGGATTTAAGCGGGGGGGACAAGAGACCCAGTACTTC.

This sequence joins TRBV24-1 and TRBJ1-1; 7 positions match TRBD1. Germline assignment: CDR1 KGHDR and CDR2 SFDVKD. CDR3 length: 12 amino acids. With V trimmed by 12 bases and J by 1 base, 4 bases remained unmatched. CDR3 amino acids: CAPEGANTEAFF. The CDR3 bases are TGTGCCCCTGAGGGGGCGAACACTGAAGCTTTCTTT.

The chain couples TRBV4-1 to TRBJ1-6; TRBD1 is a possible D gene (6 bases). In germline, CDR1 is MGHRA, CDR2 YSYEKL. The length of the CDR3 is 18 residues. Trimming stripped 1 base from V and 5 bases from J, with 18 bases between. CDR3 DNA: TGCGCCAGCAGCCAAGTAGAAGGGTCGGGGACACATAATTCACCCCTCCACTTT. It codes for CASSQVEGSGTHNSPLHF.

This rearrangement joins TRBV5-4 to TRBJ2-2; no definite D call. V was trimmed by 5 bases and J by 2 bases, leaving 7 bases between them. The CDR3 runs to 13 residues. CDR1 SGHNT and CDR2 YYREEE come from the germline V gene (reference sequence). CDR3 bases: TGTGCCAGCAGGAACAGAAACACCGGGGAGCTGTTTTTT. It translates to CASRNRNTGELFF.

This rearrangement joins TRBV19 to TRBJ2-5; possible D gene TRBD1, 6 bases. V lost 4 bases to trimming and J lost 7 bases, with 13 bases between them. This CDR3 has 13 residues. The germline V gene encodes CDR1 LNHDA and CDR2 SQIVND (reference sequence). The CDR3 protein is CASSTTGFGTQYF. Written as DNA, the CDR3 is TGTGCCAGTAGTACGACAGGTTTTGGGACCCAGTACTTC. The full variable domain, with the rest looked up from reference TRBV19 and TRBJ2-5, is DGGITQSPKYLFRKEGQNVTLSCEQNLNHDAMYWYRQDPGQGLRLIYYSQIVNDFQKGDIAEGYSVSREKKESFPLTVTSAQKNPTAFYLCASSTTGFGTQYFGPGTRLLVL.

The gene calls are TRBV5-5 and TRBJ1-1, with D tentatively TRBD1 (5 bases). The germline V gene has CDR1 SGHKS and CDR2 YYEKEE (reference sequence). The CDR3 is 15 residues long. Between the trimmed V and J ends, which lost 3 bases and 0 bases, there was a span of 12 bases. CDR3 nucleotide sequence: TGTGCCAGCAGCTCCCAGGGAGGGCTGAACACTGAAGCTTTCTTT. Translation: CASSSQGGLNTEAFF.

This chain joins TRBV9 and TRBJ2-1, with TRBD1 matching over 11 bases. Germline lookup yields CDR1 SGDLS and CDR2 YYNGEE. The CDR3 is 16 residues long. The junction had 7 bases not matched to a gene; V was cut back by 0 bases and J by 8 bases. The CDR3 nucleotides read TGTGCCAGCAGCGTAGGGACAGGGGGCGCGTCGGATGAGCAGTTCTTC. Translation gives CASSVGTGGASDEQFF. The full variable domain, in which reference TRBV9 and TRBJ2-1 provide the parts outside the CDR3, is DSGVTQTPKHLITATGQRVTLRCSPRSGDLSVYWYQQSLDQGLQFLIQYYNGEERAKGNILERFSAQQFPDLHSELNLSSLELGDSALYFCASSVGTGGASDEQFFGPGTRLTVL.

The chain has TRBV15 and TRBJ1-5, with D hard to call. In germline, CDR1 is LNHNV, CDR2 YYDKDF (reference sequence). This CDR3 is 12 amino acids long. The V end lost 1 base, the J end lost 13 bases, and 11 bases lay between the germline ends. For the CDR3, the DNA is TGTGCCACCAGCAGAGTTCAAGACATTCAGCATTTT. Protein: CATSRVQDIQHF.

The chain uses TRBV5-8 and TRBJ2-7; TRBD1 matches 9 bases. From germline, CDR1 is SGHTS and CDR2 YDEGEE. J gave up 3 bases and V 3 bases, and 10 bases lay outside the gene matches. The CDR3 sequence is 16 residues long. The DNA for the CDR3 is TGTGCCAGCAGCTGGAGACCGGGACAGGGTATCTACGAGCAGTACTTC. It translates to CASSWRPGQGIYEQYF.

CDR3 DNA: TGCGCCAGCAGCTCGTGGACAGGGGATGACGAGCAGTACTTC. Amino acids: CASSSWTGDDEQYF. The chain is built from TRBV5-1 and TRBJ2-7; 9 bases align to TRBD1. The V and J ends lost 3 bases and 5 bases, in that order; junction bases with no gene match: 6. CDR1 and CDR2 (germline): SGHRS, YFSETQ. The CDR3 sequence is 14 residues long.

The rearrangement joins TRBV11-2 to TRBJ1-2, with D possibly TRBD1 on 6 matching bases. Germline CDR1 is SGHAT and CDR2 is FQNNGV. The CDR3 spans 16 residues. Trimming removed 0 bases at V and 8 bases at J, with 19 bases between. CDR3 in DNA: TGTGCCAGCAGCTTAGATTCGAGCCAGGGGCCTCGAGGCTACACCTTC. Its protein product is CASSLDSSQGPRGYTF.

The V call is TRBV5-1, the J call TRBJ2-3; D call uncertain. Between the trimmed V and J ends, which lost 4 bases and 0 bases, there was a span of 6 bases. This CDR3 contains 13 residues. Germline-derived CDR1 and CDR2 are SGHRS and YFSETQ. CDR3 in amino acids: CASSRASTDTQYF. CDR3 nucleotide sequence: TGCGCCAGCAGCCGAGCGAGCACAGATACGCAGTATTTT.

This chain connects TRBV19 to TRBJ1-5, with D possibly TRBD1 on 5 matching bases. CDR1 LNHDA and CDR2 SQIVND come from the germline V gene (reference sequence). Deletions cut 4 bases from V and 7 bases from J, with 14 bases between. The CDR3 contains 14 residues. The CDR3 here is CASSTSGWWQPQHF. CDR3 sequence (DNA): TGTGCCAGTAGTACGTCAGGGTGGTGGCAGCCCCAGCATTTT. Full variable domain (rest looked up from reference TRBV19 and TRBJ1-5): DGGITQSPKYLFRKEGQNVTLSCEQNLNHDAMYWYRQDPGQGLRLIYYSQIVNDFQKGDIAEGYSVSREKKESFPLTVTSAQKNPTAFYLCASSTSGWWQPQHFGDGTRLSIL.

The rearrangement links TRBV6-5 to TRBJ1-5; weak D call: TRBD1 (6 bases). This CDR3 region has 15 residues. V lost 6 bases and J lost 3, with 15 bases in between. Germline-derived CDR1 and CDR2 are MNHEY and SVGAGI. The CDR3 DNA is TGTGCCAGCAGCCTATTCAGGGGAAACAATCAGCCCCAGCATTTT. It is translated as CASSLFRGNNQPQHF.

The CDR3 region is CASSIVSGQGAPFF. In DNA, the CDR3 is TGTGCCAGTAGTATAGTCTCGGGACAGGGGGCGCCTTTCTTT. The genes are TRBV19 and TRBJ1-1; 12 bases map to TRBD1. The CDR3 consists of 14 residues. V lost 1 base to trimming and J lost 12 bases; unmatched junction nucleotides: 6. Germline V CDR1 and CDR2: LNHDA, SQIVND (reference sequence).

V gene TRBV5-8 combines with J gene TRBJ1-1; D call uncertain. The CDR3 runs to 15 residues. Germline V gene sequence: CDR1 SGHTS, CDR2 YDEGEE. Trimming pared 0 bases from V and 1 base from J, leaving 10 bases between. The CDR3 coding sequence is TGTGCCAGCAGCTTGGTGAGGGTTAGGAACACTGAAGCTTTCTTT. Translating it yields CASSLVRVRNTEAFF.

This rearrangement joins TRBV6-5 to TRBJ1-4; no definite D call. The CDR3 contains 15 residues. The V and J ends lost 6 bases and 8 bases respectively, with 19 bases between them. Germline CDR1 and CDR2: MNHEY and SVGAGI. CDR3 nucleotides: TGTGCCAGCAGCCTATTCAGGCGGTCGGGGGAAAAACTGTTTTTT. Residues: CASSLFRRSGEKLFF.

The chain has TRBV6-5 and TRBJ1-6; TRBD1 matches 7 bases. The CDR3 is 14 residues long. Germline V gene sequence: CDR1 MNHEY, CDR2 SVGAGI. V lost 8 bases to trimming and J lost 5 bases; unmatched junction nucleotides: 6. The CDR3 protein is CASFGGGDNSPLHF. The CDR3 DNA reads TGTGCCAGCTTCGGAGGGGGCGATAATTCACCCCTCCACTTT.

To note about this clone: The sample holds other DNA sequences that translate to the same CDR3. V usage is TRBV2 and J usage is TRBJ2-7; 10 bases are a match to TRBD1. V lost 6 bases and J lost 4; bases outside the gene matches: 0. CDR1 is SNHLY and CDR2 is FYNNEI in the germline V gene. The CDR3 runs to 12 residues. In DNA, the CDR3 is TGTGCCAGCAGGGACAGGGGGTACGAGCAGTACTTC. This sequence encodes CASRDRGYEQYF.

This clone was seen a few times. The chain links TRBV6-5 to TRBJ1-5, with D possibly being TRBD1 (5 bases). The germline gives CDR1 MNHEY, CDR2 SVGAGI. This CDR3 is 14 amino acids long. V was shortened by 6 bases and J by 2 bases, with 11 bases between the two germline ends. The CDR3 protein is CASSPGGGNQPQHF. Here the CDR3 DNA reads TGTGCCAGCAGCCCGGGAGGGGGCAATCAGCCCCAGCATTTT.

This clone was observed once. The CDR3 nucleotides read TGTGCCACCGGGACAGCCAACACCGGGGAGCTGTTTTTT. Residues: CATGTANTGELFF. This sequence joins TRBV7-9 and TRBJ2-2; the match to TRBD1 covers 7 bases. This CDR3 is 13 amino acids long. V lost 10 bases to trimming and J lost 2 bases; unmatched junction nucleotides: 4. CDR1 and CDR2 (germline): SEHNR, FQNEAQ (reference sequence).

The chain couples TRBV6-5 to TRBJ1-5; 9 bases match TRBD1. Per germline, CDR1 MNHEY and CDR2 SVGAGI. After removal of 5 bases from V and 7 bases from J, the junction contained 6 bases not matched to a gene. The CDR3 has 14 residues. In nucleotides, the CDR3 is TGTGCCAGCAGTAGGGACAGGGATCGACAGCCCCAGCATTTT. It translates to CASSRDRDRQPQHF.

This chain connects TRBV6-5 to TRBJ2-1, with D perhaps matching TRBD2 (6 bases). V was pared by 6 bases and J by 3 bases, with 9 bases between. This CDR3 has 13 residues. CDR1 is MNHEY, CDR2 SVGAGI, per germline. Here the CDR3 reads CASRETSYNEQFF. In DNA, the CDR3 is TGTGCCAGCAGGGAGACTAGCTACAATGAGCAGTTCTTC.